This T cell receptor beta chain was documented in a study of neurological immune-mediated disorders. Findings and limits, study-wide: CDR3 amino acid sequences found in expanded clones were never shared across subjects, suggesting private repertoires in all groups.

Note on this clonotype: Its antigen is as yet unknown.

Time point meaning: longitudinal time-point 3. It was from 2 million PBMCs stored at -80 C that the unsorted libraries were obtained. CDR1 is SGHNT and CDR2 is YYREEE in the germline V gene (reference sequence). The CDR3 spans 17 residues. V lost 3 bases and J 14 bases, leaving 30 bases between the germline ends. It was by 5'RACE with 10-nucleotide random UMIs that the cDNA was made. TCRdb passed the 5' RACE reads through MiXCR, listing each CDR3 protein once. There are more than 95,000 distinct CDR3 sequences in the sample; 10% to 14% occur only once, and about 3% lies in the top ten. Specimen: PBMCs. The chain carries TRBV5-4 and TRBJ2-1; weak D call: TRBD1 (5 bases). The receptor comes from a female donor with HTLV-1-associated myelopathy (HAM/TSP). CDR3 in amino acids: CASSSVSQQEQGRFKFF. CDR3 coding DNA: TGTGCCAGCAGCTCGGTATCCCAACAAGAGCAGGGAAGGTTTAAGTTCTTC. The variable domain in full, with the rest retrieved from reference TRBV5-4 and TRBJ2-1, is ETGVTQSPTHLIKTRGQQVTLRCSSQSGHNTVSWYQQALGQGPQFIFQYYREEENGRGNFPPRFSGLQFPNYSSELNVNALELDDSALYLCASSSVSQQEQGRFKFFGPGTRLTVL.